Below, 26 T cell receptor beta chains from the same sample are listed, as sequenced in a study of spatial heterogeneity in lung cancer. Findings and limits, study-wide: Within tumors, counts of expanded alpha and beta TCRs tracked tumor mutation counts.

Regarding time point: sample taken at primary tumor resection. Using its own MiXCR run on the 5' RACE reads, TCRdb lists one record per CDR3 protein. The sample has approximately 10,000 distinct CDR3 sequences, approximately 14% seen once. These receptors have no known antigen. The material was lung tumor tissue, obtained at surgery. The receptor set was obtained from a male donor with early-stage non-small cell lung cancer.

This clonotype has at least ten counts. This chain links TRBV7-2 with TRBJ2-7, with 7 positions matching TRBD1. The junction had 11 bases not matched to a gene; V was cut back by 4 bases and J by 2 bases. Germline lookup yields CDR1 SGHTA and CDR2 FQGNSA. CDR3 length: 16 residues. The CDR3 nucleotides are TGTGCCAGCAGCTCCCAAGGGACAGTCCTTACCTACGAGCAGTACTTC. Its translation: CASSSQGTVLTYEQYF.

This clonotype has at least ten counts. This sequence joins TRBV18 and TRBJ1-6; D not resolved. From germline, CDR1 is KGHSH and CDR2 LQKENI. This CDR3 has 15 amino acids. V shed 2 bases and J shed 5 bases, with 10 bases lying between them. The CDR3 DNA reads as TGTGCCAGCTCACCATACAGTATCGATAATTCACCCCTCCACTTT. Translation: CASSPYSIDNSPLHF.

This clonotype came up many times. The chain joins TRBV20-1 to TRBJ2-7, with 14 bases that match TRBD2. This CDR3 has 14 residues. Germline V CDR1 and CDR2: DFQATT, SNEGSKA (reference sequence). J lost 5 bases, V lost 3 bases, and 3 bases had no gene match. CDR3: CSARGTSGSNEQYF. The CDR3 nucleotides are TGCAGTGCTAGGGGGACTAGCGGGAGCAACGAGCAGTACTTC.

This clonotype was seen many times. The genes are TRBV18 and TRBJ1-1, with TRBD1 matching 7 bases. The trim removed 0 bases at V and 3 bases at J, leaving 7 bases unmatched. The CDR3 runs to 16 residues. Looked up from germline, CDR1 is KGHSH and CDR2 is LQKENI. The CDR3 DNA follows: TGTGCCAGCTCACCACCGGCAGGGGGAGGCCACACTGAAGCTTTCTTT. It yields the protein CASSPPAGGGHTEAFF.

With respect to this clonotype: This may come from a read error, since a much larger clone is one base off. The V gene is TRBV20-1, the J gene TRBJ2-3; a weak D match, TRBD2 (5 bases). The CDR3 spans 14 residues. Germline V lookup: CDR1 DFQATT, CDR2 SNEGSKA (reference sequence). The V gene lost 3 bases and the J gene lost 2 bases, with 12 bases spanning the gap. The CDR3 sequence is CSARHSAVTDTQYF. The CDR3 DNA reads TGCAGTGCTAGGCACTCAGCGGTCACAGATACGCAGTATTTT.

The V gene is TRBV5-6, the J gene TRBJ1-1; D uncertain. CDR3 length: 16 amino acids. Germline-derived CDR1 and CDR2 are SGHDT and YYEEEE. The V gene lost 0 bases and the J gene lost 2 bases, with 14 bases spanning the gap. This CDR3 is CASSLGAVRDNTEAFF. DNA for the CDR3: TGTGCCAGCAGCTTGGGGGCGGTTCGTGACAACACTGAAGCTTTCTTT.

Relative to its sample, this clonotype is medium-sized. This chain joins TRBV18 and TRBJ2-5; maybe TRBD1 (6 bases). The CDR3 extends over 16 amino acids. V lost 4 bases and J 0 bases, leaving 15 bases between the germline ends. Per the germline V gene, CDR1 is KGHSH and CDR2 is LQKENI. The CDR3 region is CASSLGYGDNQETQYF. The DNA of the CDR3 is TGTGCCAGCTCACTGGGGTATGGGGACAACCAAGAGACCCAGTACTTC.

This clonotype was observed many times. The chain has TRBV20-1 and TRBJ2-7, with D perhaps TRBD1 (5 bases). The CDR3 runs to 16 residues. Germline CDR1 is DFQATT and CDR2 is SNEGSKA (reference sequence). V gave up 0 bases and J gave up 2 bases, with 17 bases separating them. In DNA, the CDR3 is TGCAGTGCTAGAGATAAAAGGGCAGGGTGGGCCTACGAGCAGTACTTC. This codes for CSARDKRAGWAYEQYF.

This clonotype is termed medium-sized. V is TRBV20-1 and J is TRBJ2-3; 13 bases fit TRBD2. The CDR3 is 16 residues long. Germline CDR1 and CDR2: DFQATT and SNEGSKA (reference sequence). The V gene end was trimmed by 0 bases and the J gene end by 3 bases; junction bases not matched to a gene: 3. The CDR3 spells CSARDPGLAGTDTQYF. DNA for the CDR3: TGCAGTGCTAGAGATCCGGGACTAGCGGGAACAGATACGCAGTATTTT.

This clonotype was found many times. The rearrangement links TRBV7-2 to TRBJ2-1; no reliable D call. V was pared by 1 base and J by 0 bases, with 7 bases between. The CDR3 has 15 residues. Germline-derived CDR1 and CDR2 are SGHTA and FQGNSA. Here the CDR3 reads CASSLESDSYNEQFF. In DNA form, the CDR3 reads TGTGCCAGCAGCTTAGAGTCAGACTCCTACAATGAGCAGTTCTTC. Combining the CDR3 with reference TRBV7-2 and TRBJ2-1 gives the whole variable domain GAGVSQSPSNKVTEKGKDVELRCDPISGHTALYWYRQSLGQGLEFLIYFQGNSAPDKSGLPSDRFSAERTGGSVSTLTIQRTQQEDSAVYLCASSLESDSYNEQFFGPGTRLTVL.

The sample holds many counts of this clonotype. V and J are TRBV11-2 and TRBJ2-7; D is uncertain. Germline lookup yields CDR1 SGHAT and CDR2 FQNNGV. The CDR3 runs 13 residues. The V and J ends lost 5 bases and 4 bases respectively, with 12 bases between them. CDR3 DNA sequence: TGTGCCAGCAGCCCCCCGTGGCTTTACGAGCAGTACTTC. Its protein product is CASSPPWLYEQYF. Variable domain in full (rest from reference TRBV11-2 and TRBJ2-7): EAGVAQSPRYKIIEKRQSVAFWCNPISGHATLYWYQQILGQGPKLLIQFQNNGVVDDSQLPKDRFSAERLKGVDSTLKIQPAKLEDSAVYLCASSPPWLYEQYFGPGTRLTVT.

In its sample, this clonotype was seen many times. J is TRBJ2-3 and V is TRBV13; D uncertain. CDR3 length: 16 residues. Germline V gives CDR1 PRHDT, CDR2 FYEKMQ (reference sequence). Deletions cut 2 bases from V and 0 bases from J, with 12 bases between. CDR3 DNA: TGTGCCAGCAGCTTACGGGTCGACCGGAGCACAGATACGCAGTATTTT. Protein sequence: CASSLRVDRSTDTQYF.

The rearrangement joins TRBV6-1 to TRBJ1-1, with a tentative D call TRBD1 (5 bases). This CDR3 has 15 amino acids. Trimming removed 5 bases from V and 1 base from J, with 14 bases in between. Germline CDR1 is MNHNS and CDR2 is SASEGT. The CDR3 loop is CASSPRGGGNTEAFF. CDR3 sequence (DNA): TGTGCCAGCAGTCCCCGGGGCGGCGGGAACACTGAAGCTTTCTTT.

The table lists this clonotype with many counts. This chain connects TRBV4-2 to TRBJ1-5, with 9 bases that match TRBD1. The CDR3 contains 17 residues. Germline-derived CDR1 and CDR2 are LGHNA and YNFKEQ. After removal of 4 bases from V and 5 bases from J, the junction contained 12 bases not matched to a gene. This CDR3 is CASSPGAWGQGDQPQHF. CDR3 nucleotides: TGTGCCAGCAGCCCGGGGGCTTGGGGACAGGGTGATCAGCCCCAGCATTTT.

The chain is built from TRBV29-1 and TRBJ1-2; no clear D gene. V was shortened by 3 bases and J by 4 bases, with 6 bases between the two germline ends. The CDR3 is 11 residues long. Germline CDR1 SQVTM, CDR2 ANQGSEA. The DNA of the CDR3 is TGCAGCGTTGAGCCTAGCTATGGCTACACCTTC. Its translation is CSVEPSYGYTF.

The sample holds a few counts of this clonotype. The chain employs TRBV4-2 and TRBJ2-1, with 9 bases lining up with TRBD2. The germline V gene has CDR1 LGHNA and CDR2 YNFKEQ. Trimming at V came to 3 bases and at J to 0 bases, leaving 6 bases not matched to a gene. This CDR3 has 17 amino acids. The CDR3 DNA sequence: TGTGCCAGCAGCCATCTAGCGGGGCCTAGCTCCTACAATGAGCAGTTCTTC. Protein product: CASSHLAGPSSYNEQFF.

The table lists this clonotype with many counts. This chain uses TRBV12-3 or TRBV12-4 with TRBJ2-1; D is uncertain. There are 13 residues in the CDR3. Trimming took 1 base from V and 9 from J, leaving 10 bases between them. The CDR3 bases are TGTGCCAGCAGTTTAGGCTTAGGCACTGAGCAGTTCTTC. Amino acid sequence: CASSLGLGTEQFF.

This clonotype was recorded many times. This sequence joins TRBV4-3 and TRBJ2-7; TRBD1 is a possible D gene (5 bases). V was cut by 0 bases and J by 6 bases, with 6 bases left in between. Germline CDR1 is LGHNA and CDR2 is YSLEER. This CDR3 has 12 residues. In nucleotides, the CDR3 is TGCGCCAGCAGCCAAGAAGGGGCCGAGCAGTACTTC. This gives the protein CASSQEGAEQYF.

This clonotype is categorized as large. This chain uses TRBV5-5 with TRBJ1-1; no clear D gene. Germline V gives CDR1 SGHKS, CDR2 YYEKEE (reference sequence). V was cut by 0 bases and J by 0 bases, with 12 bases left in between. This CDR3 is built from 16 residues. As DNA, the CDR3 is TGTGCCAGCAGCTTGGGTACAGCTCGGATGAACACTGAAGCTTTCTTT. Amino acid sequence: CASSLGTARMNTEAFF.

This clonotype was seen many times. The chain is built from TRBV6-5 and TRBJ2-7, with 10 bases aligning to TRBD1. Trimming removed 2 bases from V and 4 bases from J; junction bases left unmatched: 17. The CDR3 spans 19 residues. Germline CDR1 reads MNHEY; CDR2 reads SVGAGI. The chain's CDR3 is CASSYDGQGVSDVGYEQYF. In DNA, the CDR3 is TGTGCCAGCAGTTACGACGGACAGGGGGTTAGTGATGTGGGATACGAGCAGTACTTC.

The chain is built from TRBV7-9 and TRBJ2-7; D unresolved. The germline CDR1 and CDR2 sequences are SEHNR and FQNEAQ (reference sequence). The germline V and J ends were trimmed by 3 bases and 4 bases, with 10 bases remaining between them. The CDR3 covers 13 residues. CDR3 sequence (DNA): TGTGCCAGCAGCTTTGGCTTGGGATACGAGCAGTACTTC. It encodes CASSFGLGYEQYF.

The V call is TRBV4-1, the J call TRBJ2-7; D possibly corresponds to TRBD2 (5 bases). Germline V gene lookup returns CDR1 MGHRA and CDR2 YSYEKL. The CDR3 consists of 15 residues. Trimming took off 0 bases at V and 2 bases at J, with 11 bases between the two ends. The CDR3 sequence: CASSQEASLAYEQYF. CDR3 DNA: TGCGCCAGCAGCCAAGAGGCTAGCCTTGCCTACGAGCAGTACTTC.

By proportion, this clonotype is large. As DNA, the CDR3 is TGTGCCAGCAGCCCGGGACTAGCGGGGGCCGGGGGAAGCTCCTACGAGCAGTACTTC. Translated: CASSPGLAGAGGSSYEQYF. The chain employs TRBV7-2 and TRBJ2-7; 14 nucleotides match TRBD2. CDR1 is SGHTA and CDR2 is FQGNSA in the germline V gene. V dropped 5 bases and J dropped 0; count of bases not matched to a gene: 12. CDR3 length: 19 residues.

This rearrangement joins TRBV28 to TRBJ1-5, with TRBD1 as a possible D gene (6 bases). The CDR3 is 14 residues long. V shed 8 bases and J shed 4 bases, with 15 bases lying between them. Per the germline V gene, CDR1 is MDHEN and CDR2 is SYDVKM. The CDR3 DNA follows: TGTGCCAGCCGGCCCGGGGGCCGAAATCAGCCCCAGCATTTT. Protein: CASRPGGRNQPQHF.

This clonotype is categorized as medium-sized. The J gene is TRBJ2-5, the V gene TRBV6-5; 12 nucleotides line up with TRBD2. The CDR3 runs 16 residues. V was clipped by 6 bases and J by 5 bases; unmatched bases: 10. Germline V gene lookup returns CDR1 MNHEY and CDR2 SVGAGI. The CDR3 loop reads CASRKGGLAGRETQYF. In nucleotides, the CDR3 is TGTGCCAGCAGAAAAGGAGGACTAGCGGGGCGGGAGACCCAGTACTTC.

This clonotype was picked up many times. The chain has TRBV5-1 and TRBJ1-1; 9 bases agree with TRBD1. Losses at the gene ends were 3 bases for V and 2 bases for J; bases not matched to a gene: 2. The CDR3 length is 14 residues. Germline assignment: CDR1 SGHRS and CDR2 YFSETQ. The CDR3 protein is CASSWGQGNTEAFF. As DNA, the CDR3 is TGCGCCAGCAGCTGGGGACAGGGTAACACTGAAGCTTTCTTT.